The 13 T cell receptor beta chains below were found in one sample sequenced in a study of molecular identifiers for immune sequencing clone quantification. One entry per CDR3 protein, called by TCRdb with MiXCR from the PCR reads. The sample carries about 63,000 distinct CDR3 sequences, under 20% recorded once. The sequenced material came from naive CD8+ T cells from blood, with Jurkat cell RNA spiked in. The subset is: FACS-sorted CD8+CD4-CCR7+CD45RA+ naive T cells. The receptors were sampled from a human donor in good health. Some libraries in this study had Jurkat cell RNA spiked in.

The chain is built from TRBV14 and TRBJ2-1; D call uncertain. V lost 10 bases to trimming and J lost 2 bases, with 12 bases between them. Germline V lookup: CDR1 SGHDN, CDR2 FVKESK. The length of the CDR3 is 13 residues. The CDR3 region is CATSDATYNEQFF. In nucleotides, the CDR3 is TGTGCCACCTCCGACGCTACCTACAATGAGCAGTTCTTC.

This clonotype was found a few times. The chain is built from TRBV7-8 and TRBJ2-1, with TRBD2 matching over 9 bases. V was clipped by 5 bases and J by 5 bases; unmatched bases: 16. The CDR3 is made up of 18 amino acids. Per germline, CDR1 SGHVS and CDR2 FQNEAQ. The CDR3 loop is CASSGPPPRTSEDNEQFF. As DNA, the CDR3 is TGTGCCAGCAGCGGTCCCCCTCCGCGGACTAGCGAAGACAATGAGCAGTTCTTC. Full variable domain (outside the CDR3, taken from reference TRBV7-8 and TRBJ2-1): GAGVSQSPRYKVAKRGQDVALRCDPISGHVSLFWYQQALGQGPEFLTYFQNEAQLDKSGLPSDRFFAERPEGSVSTLKIQRTQQEDSAVYLCASSGPPPRTSEDNEQFFGPGTRLTVL.

This clonotype has ten or more counts. The chain combines TRBV24-1 with TRBJ2-2, with D possibly being TRBD2 (5 bases). The CDR3 is 15 residues long. The germline V gene encodes CDR1 KGHDR and CDR2 SFDVKD. Between the trimmed V and J ends, which lost 2 bases and 2 bases, there was a span of 8 bases. CDR3 in amino acids: CATSDWRRNTGELFF. In DNA form, the CDR3 reads TGTGCCACCAGTGATTGGAGGCGCAACACCGGGGAGCTGTTTTTT.

The CDR3 reads CAWKGWLHTEAFF. For the CDR3, the DNA is TGTGCCTGGAAAGGGTGGCTCCACACTGAAGCTTTCTTT. The gene calls are TRBV30 and TRBJ1-1; D gene uncertain. Trimming took off 4 bases at V and 3 bases at J, with 12 bases between the two ends. The germline V gene encodes CDR1 GTSNPN and CDR2 SVGIG (reference sequence). CDR3 size: 13 residues.

This clonotype has a count of ten or more. The V and J genes are TRBV19 and TRBJ2-7; D tentatively reads TRBD1 or TRBD2 (5 bases each). V was pared by 5 bases and J by 0 bases, with 11 bases between. CDR1 and CDR2 from the germline V gene are LNHDA and SQIVND (reference sequence). The CDR3 is 14 amino acids. The CDR3 loop is CASSSAGSSYEQYF. The CDR3 DNA reads as TGTGCCAGTAGTTCCGCAGGGAGCTCCTACGAGCAGTACTTC.

This clonotype was found many times. This sequence joins TRBV10-2 and TRBJ1-2; TRBD1 aligns across 7 bases. Germline V lookup: CDR1 WSHSY, CDR2 SAAADI. This CDR3 comprises 17 residues. Trimming cost V 3 bases and J 1 base; bases outside gene matches: 11. The CDR3 spells CASSETPDRFSNYGYTF. CDR3 coding DNA: TGCGCCAGCAGTGAAACCCCGGACAGGTTTAGTAACTATGGCTACACCTTC.

This clonotype has a handful of counts. V usage is TRBV4-2 and J usage is TRBJ2-1, with 14 bases matching TRBD2. V gave up 4 bases and J gave up 4 bases; unmatched junction bases: 6. Germline V gene lookup returns CDR1 LGHNA and CDR2 YNFKEQ. The CDR3 length is 17 residues. The CDR3 spells CASSPEGLAGEYNEQFF. CDR3 nucleotide sequence: TGTGCCAGCAGCCCCGAGGGACTAGCGGGGGAATACAATGAGCAGTTCTTC.

The table lists this clonotype with many counts. The chain recombines TRBV10-3 with TRBJ2-7; D unresolved. V lost 3 bases, J lost 2 bases, and 8 bases lay in between. The CDR3 length is 13 residues. Germline loops: CDR1 ENHRY, CDR2 SYGVKD. CDR3 in DNA: TGTGCCATCAGTGACACCGGAGCCTACGAGCAGTACTTC. Residues: CAISDTGAYEQYF.

This clonotype has at least ten counts. V usage is TRBV29-1 and J usage is TRBJ2-5; possibly TRBD2 for D (5 bases). The ends were cut back, 2 bases at V and 3 bases at J, with 16 bases in the middle. The CDR3 is 15 amino acids. Germline CDR1 reads SQVTM; CDR2 reads ANQGSEA. The CDR3 here is CSVEYRLASEETQYF. The CDR3 DNA reads TGCAGCGTTGAATATCGCCTAGCTTCTGAAGAGACCCAGTACTTC.

This clonotype was seen repeatedly, ten times or more. As DNA, the CDR3 is TGTGCCAGCAGCCAAGAAGAGTTCGGGCTAGCGGTCAACACCGGGGAGCTGTTTTTT. Amino acid sequence: CASSQEEFGLAVNTGELFF. J is TRBJ2-2 and V is TRBV14, with 7 bases fitting TRBD2. Germline V gene data show CDR1 as SGHDN and CDR2 as FVKESK. V dropped 0 bases and J dropped 2; count of bases not matched to a gene: 12. CDR3 length: 19 amino acids.

This clonotype was counted many times. DNA of the CDR3: TGCAGCGTTGACAGCAGGGGAATGTATGGCTACACCTTC. The encoded protein is CSVDSRGMYGYTF. The rearrangement joins TRBV29-1 to TRBJ1-2, with D tentatively TRBD1 (6 bases). V lost 3 bases and J 5 bases, leaving 13 bases between the germline ends. From germline, CDR1 is SQVTM and CDR2 ANQGSEA. The CDR3 is made up of 13 amino acids.

This clonotype occurred many times. The V and J genes are TRBV9 and TRBJ2-3, with TRBD2 matching 8 bases. V lost 4 bases to trimming and J lost 2 bases; unmatched junction nucleotides: 18. The CDR3 totals 19 residues. From germline, CDR1 is SGDLS and CDR2 YYNGEE. CDR3 in DNA: TGTGCCAGCAGCCCCCCGCTCCCAGCTAGCGGGCCTTTCACAGATACGCAGTATTTT. Protein sequence: CASSPPLPASGPFTDTQYF.

V gene TRBV20-1 combines with J gene TRBJ2-5, with 12 bases that match TRBD2. The CDR3 totals 17 residues. Trimming removed 5 bases from V and 5 bases from J; junction bases left unmatched: 15. Germline V CDR1 and CDR2: DFQATT, SNEGSKA (reference sequence). In nucleotides, the CDR3 is TGCAGTGCTCTAGGACTAGCGGGATTCGGGGGAGGGGAGACCCAGTACTTC. This encodes CSALGLAGFGGGETQYF.